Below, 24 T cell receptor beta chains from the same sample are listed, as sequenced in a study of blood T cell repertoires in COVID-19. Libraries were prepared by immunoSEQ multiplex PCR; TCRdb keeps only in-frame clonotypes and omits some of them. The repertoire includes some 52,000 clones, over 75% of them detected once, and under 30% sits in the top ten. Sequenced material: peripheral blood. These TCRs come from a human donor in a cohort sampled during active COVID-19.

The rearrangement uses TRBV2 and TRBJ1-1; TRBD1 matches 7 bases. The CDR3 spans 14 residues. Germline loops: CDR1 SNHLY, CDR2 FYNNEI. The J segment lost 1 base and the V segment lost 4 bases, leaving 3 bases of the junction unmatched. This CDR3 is CASSGRQGNTEAFF. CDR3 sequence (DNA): TGTGCCAGCAGTGGCAGACAGGGGAACACTGAAGCTTTCTTT. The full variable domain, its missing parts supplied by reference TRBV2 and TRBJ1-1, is EPEVTQTPSHQVTQMGQEVILRCVPISNHLYFYWYRQILGQKVEFLVSFYNNEISEKSEIFDDQFSVERPDGSNFTLKIRSTKLEDSAMYFCASSGRQGNTEAFFGQGTRLTVV.

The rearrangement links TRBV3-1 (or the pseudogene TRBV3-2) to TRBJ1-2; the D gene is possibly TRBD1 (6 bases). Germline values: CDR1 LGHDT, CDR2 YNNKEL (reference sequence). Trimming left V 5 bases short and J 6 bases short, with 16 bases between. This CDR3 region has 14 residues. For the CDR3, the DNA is TGTGCCAGCAGCTCTAATGTGGGGGCTGATGGCTACACCTTC. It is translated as CASSSNVGADGYTF.

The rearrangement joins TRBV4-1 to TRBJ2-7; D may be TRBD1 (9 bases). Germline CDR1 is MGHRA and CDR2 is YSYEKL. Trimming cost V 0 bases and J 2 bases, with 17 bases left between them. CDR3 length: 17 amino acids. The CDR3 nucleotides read TGCGCCAGCAGCCAAGATAGCGGGACAGGGTTCCCCTACGAGCAGTACTTC. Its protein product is CASSQDSGTGFPYEQYF.

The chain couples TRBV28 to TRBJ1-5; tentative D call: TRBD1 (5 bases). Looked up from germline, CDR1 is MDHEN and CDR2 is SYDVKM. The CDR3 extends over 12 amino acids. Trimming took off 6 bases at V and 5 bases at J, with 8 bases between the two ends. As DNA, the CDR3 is TGTGCCAGCAGGCAGGGTTATCAGCCCCAGCATTTT. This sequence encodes CASRQGYQPQHF.

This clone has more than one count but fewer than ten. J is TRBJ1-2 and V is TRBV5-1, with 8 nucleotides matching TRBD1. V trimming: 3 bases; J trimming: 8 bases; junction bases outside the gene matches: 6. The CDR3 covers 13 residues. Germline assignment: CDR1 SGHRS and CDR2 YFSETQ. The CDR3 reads CASSSDRGGGYTF. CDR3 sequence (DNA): TGCGCCAGCAGCTCCGACAGGGGAGGCGGCTACACCTTC.

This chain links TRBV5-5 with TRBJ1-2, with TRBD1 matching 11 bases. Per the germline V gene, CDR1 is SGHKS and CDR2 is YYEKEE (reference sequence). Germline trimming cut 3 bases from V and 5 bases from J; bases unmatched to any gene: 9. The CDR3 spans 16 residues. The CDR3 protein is CASSSGTGGQAYGYTF. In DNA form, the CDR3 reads TGTGCCAGCAGCTCCGGGACAGGGGGTCAGGCGTATGGCTACACCTTC.

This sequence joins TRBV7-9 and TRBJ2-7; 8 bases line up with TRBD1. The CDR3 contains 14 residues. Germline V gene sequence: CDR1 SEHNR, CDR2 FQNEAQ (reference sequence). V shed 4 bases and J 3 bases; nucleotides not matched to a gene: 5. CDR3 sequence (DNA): TGTGCCAGCAGCTGGGCAGGGGGCGACTACGAGCAGTACTTC. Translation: CASSWAGGDYEQYF.

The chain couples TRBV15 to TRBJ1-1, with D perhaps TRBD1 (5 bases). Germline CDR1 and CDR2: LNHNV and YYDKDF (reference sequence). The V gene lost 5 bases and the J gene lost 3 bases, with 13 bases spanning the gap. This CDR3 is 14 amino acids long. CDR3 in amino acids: CATSAGDSDTEAFF. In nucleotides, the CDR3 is TGTGCCACCAGCGCGGGGGACTCCGACACTGAAGCTTTCTTT.

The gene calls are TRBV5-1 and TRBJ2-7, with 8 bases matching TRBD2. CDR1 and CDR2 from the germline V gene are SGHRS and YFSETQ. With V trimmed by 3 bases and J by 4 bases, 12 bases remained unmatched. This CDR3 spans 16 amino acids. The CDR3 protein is CASSYLGSGSKYEQYF. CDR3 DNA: TGCGCCAGCAGCTACCTCGGAAGCGGGAGTAAATACGAGCAGTACTTC.

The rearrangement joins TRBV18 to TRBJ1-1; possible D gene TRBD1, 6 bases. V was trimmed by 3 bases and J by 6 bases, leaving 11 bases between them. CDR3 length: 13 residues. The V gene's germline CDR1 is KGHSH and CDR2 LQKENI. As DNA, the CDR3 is TGTGCCAGCTCACCCCAGGACAGTTCTGAAGCTTTCTTT. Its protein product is CASSPQDSSEAFF.

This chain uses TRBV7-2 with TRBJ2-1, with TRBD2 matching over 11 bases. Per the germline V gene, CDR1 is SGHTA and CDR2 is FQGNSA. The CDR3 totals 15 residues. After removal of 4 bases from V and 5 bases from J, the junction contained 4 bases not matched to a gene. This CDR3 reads CASSWTSGSHNEQFF. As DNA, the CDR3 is TGTGCCAGCAGCTGGACTAGCGGGTCCCACAATGAGCAGTTCTTC.

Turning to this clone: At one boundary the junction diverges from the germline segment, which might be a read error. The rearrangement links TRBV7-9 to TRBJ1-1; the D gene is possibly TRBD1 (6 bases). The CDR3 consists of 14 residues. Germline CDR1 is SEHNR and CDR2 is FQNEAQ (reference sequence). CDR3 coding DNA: TGTGCCAGCAGCGTAGCAGGGGTGAACACTGAAGCTTTCTTT. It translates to CASSVAGVNTEAFF.

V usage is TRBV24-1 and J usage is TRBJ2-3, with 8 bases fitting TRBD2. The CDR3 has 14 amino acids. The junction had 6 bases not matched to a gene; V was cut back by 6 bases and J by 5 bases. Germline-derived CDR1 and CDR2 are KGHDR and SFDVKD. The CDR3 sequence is CATSSGGTEDTQYF. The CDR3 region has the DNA TGTGCCACCAGTTCGGGAGGGACGGAAGATACGCAGTATTTT.

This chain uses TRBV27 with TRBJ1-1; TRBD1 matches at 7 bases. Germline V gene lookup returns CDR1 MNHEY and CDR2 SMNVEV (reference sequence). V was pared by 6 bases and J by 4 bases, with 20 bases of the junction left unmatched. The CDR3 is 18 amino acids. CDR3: CASRPSDGFRGIGTEAFF. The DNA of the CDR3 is TGTGCCAGCAGGCCCTCAGATGGGTTCAGGGGGATCGGCACTGAAGCTTTCTTT.

The CDR3 region is CASIRLAGGEQYF. CDR3 bases: TGTGCCAGCATCCGCCTAGCGGGTGGGGAGCAGTACTTC. The rearrangement links TRBV6-5 to TRBJ2-7; 8 bases align to TRBD2. The V segment lost 7 bases and the J segment 7 bases; nucleotides outside the gene matches: 9. Germline lookup yields CDR1 MNHEY and CDR2 SVGAGI. The CDR3 runs 13 residues.

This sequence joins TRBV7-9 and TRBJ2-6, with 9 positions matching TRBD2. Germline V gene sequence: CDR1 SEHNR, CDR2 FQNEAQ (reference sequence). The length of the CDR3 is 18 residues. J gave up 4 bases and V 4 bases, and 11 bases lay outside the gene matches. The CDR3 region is CASSSGPGLATGANVLTF. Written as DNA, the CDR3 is TGTGCCAGCAGCTCGGGGCCGGGACTAGCAACCGGGGCCAACGTCCTGACTTTC. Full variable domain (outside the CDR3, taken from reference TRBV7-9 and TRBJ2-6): DTGVSQNPRHKITKRGQNVTFRCDPISEHNRLYWYRQTLGQGPEFLTYFQNEAQLEKSRLLSDRFSAERPKGSFSTLEIQRTEQGDSAMYLCASSSGPGLATGANVLTFGAGSRLTVL.

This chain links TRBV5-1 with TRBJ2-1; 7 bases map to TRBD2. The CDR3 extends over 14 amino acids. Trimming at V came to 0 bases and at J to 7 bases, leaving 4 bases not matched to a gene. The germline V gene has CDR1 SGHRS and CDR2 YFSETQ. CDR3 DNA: TGCGCCAGCAGCTTGGGAGCGGGAAGTAATGAGCAGTTCTTC. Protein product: CASSLGAGSNEQFF.

CDR3 in amino acids: CASSNTISGDGYTF. CDR3 DNA sequence: TGTGCCAGCAGCAACACAATATCAGGGGACGGCTACACCTTC. The gene calls are TRBV6-5 and TRBJ1-2; D might be TRBD1 (6 bases). V dropped 6 bases and J dropped 8 bases, with 19 bases sitting between them. In germline, CDR1 is MNHEY, CDR2 SVGAGI. CDR3 size: 14 residues.

Written as DNA, the CDR3 is TGTGCCTGGAGTGTACTAGGCCGGGGGGCAGGGGCCCAGCATTTT. Protein: CAWSVLGRGAGAQHF. The rearrangement joins TRBV30 to TRBJ1-5, with TRBD1 as a possible D gene (6 bases). The CDR3 runs 15 residues. The V end lost 0 bases, the J end lost 11 bases, and 20 bases lay between the germline ends. The germline CDR1 and CDR2 sequences are GTSNPN and SVGIG (reference sequence).

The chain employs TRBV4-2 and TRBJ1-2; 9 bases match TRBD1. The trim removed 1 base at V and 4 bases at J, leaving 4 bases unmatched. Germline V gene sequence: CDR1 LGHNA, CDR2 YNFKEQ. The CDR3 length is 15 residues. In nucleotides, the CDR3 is TGTGCCAGCAGCCAAGCGTCGGACAGGGGCTATGGCTACACCTTC. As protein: CASSQASDRGYGYTF.

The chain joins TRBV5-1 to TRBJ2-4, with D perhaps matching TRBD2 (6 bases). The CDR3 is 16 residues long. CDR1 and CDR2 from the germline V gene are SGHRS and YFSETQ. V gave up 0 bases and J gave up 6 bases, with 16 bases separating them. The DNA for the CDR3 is TGCGCCAGCAGCTTGGAGGGCGGGGCGTCCGCAAACATTCAGTACTTC. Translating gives CASSLEGGASANIQYF. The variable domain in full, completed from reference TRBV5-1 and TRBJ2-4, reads KAGVTQTPRYLIKTRGQQVTLSCSPISGHRSVSWYQQTPGQGLQFLFEYFSETQRNKGNFPGRFSGRQFSNSRSEMNVSTLELGDSALYLCASSLEGGASANIQYFGAGTRLSVL.

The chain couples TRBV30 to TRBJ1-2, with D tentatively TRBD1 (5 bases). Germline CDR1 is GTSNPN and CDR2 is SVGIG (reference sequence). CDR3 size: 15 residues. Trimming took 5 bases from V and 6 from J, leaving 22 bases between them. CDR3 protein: CAWFGTVGRSDGYTF. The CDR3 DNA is TGTGCCTGGTTCGGGACGGTGGGGAGGTCGGATGGCTACACCTTC.

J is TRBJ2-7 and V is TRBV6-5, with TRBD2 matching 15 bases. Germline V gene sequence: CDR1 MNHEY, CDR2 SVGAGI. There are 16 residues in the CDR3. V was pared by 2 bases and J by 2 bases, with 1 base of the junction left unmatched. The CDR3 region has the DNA TGTGCCAGCAGTTACGGGACTAGCGGGGGGACCTACGAGCAGTACTTC. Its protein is CASSYGTSGGTYEQYF.

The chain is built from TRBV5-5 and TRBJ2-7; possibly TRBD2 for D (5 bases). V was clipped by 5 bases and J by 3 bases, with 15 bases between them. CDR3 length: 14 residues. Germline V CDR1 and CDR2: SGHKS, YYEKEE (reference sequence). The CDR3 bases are TGTGCCAGCAGGCCTCAGCCCGGGGACTACGAGCAGTACTTC. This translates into CASRPQPGDYEQYF. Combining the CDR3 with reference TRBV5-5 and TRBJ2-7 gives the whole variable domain DAGVTQSPTHLIKTRGQQVTLRCSPISGHKSVSWYQQVLGQGPQFIFQYYEKEERGRGNFPDRFSARQFPNYSSELNVNALLLGDSALYLCASRPQPGDYEQYFGPGTRLTVT.